This T cell receptor (beta chain) was captured by sequencing in a study of OX40 agonist ivuxolimab in advanced cancers. Assay: immunoSEQ multiplex PCR; the TCRdb copy retains only in-frame clones and omits some. Of 43,000 or so clones detected, just under 90% appear once; the ten largest clones hold 4.5% to 6%. Broader study findings: CD4+ T cells averaged fewer expanded clones than CD8+ T cells. Clonal expansion from baseline to week 6 occurred in both CD4+ and CD8+ T cells.

Trimming removed 6 bases from V and 0 bases from J, with 21 bases in between. CDR1 and CDR2 (germline): MNHEY, SMNVEV (reference sequence). The CDR3 covers 17 residues. By frequency in the sample, this clone is medium-sized (0.01 to 0.1%). Its antigen is still unknown. V and J are TRBV27 and TRBJ2-7, with D possibly matching TRBD2 (6 bases). The receptor was isolated from an adult with an advanced solid tumor such as melanoma, head and neck, liver or kidney cancer. The sample here was CD4+ or CD8+ T cells sorted from blood, taken in a trial of the OX40 agonist ivuxolimab. The CDR3 spells CASRGLEGGAFSYEQYF. The DNA for the CDR3 is TGTGCCAGCAGGGGGCTCGAGGGCGGGGCCTTCTCCTACGAGCAGTACTTC.